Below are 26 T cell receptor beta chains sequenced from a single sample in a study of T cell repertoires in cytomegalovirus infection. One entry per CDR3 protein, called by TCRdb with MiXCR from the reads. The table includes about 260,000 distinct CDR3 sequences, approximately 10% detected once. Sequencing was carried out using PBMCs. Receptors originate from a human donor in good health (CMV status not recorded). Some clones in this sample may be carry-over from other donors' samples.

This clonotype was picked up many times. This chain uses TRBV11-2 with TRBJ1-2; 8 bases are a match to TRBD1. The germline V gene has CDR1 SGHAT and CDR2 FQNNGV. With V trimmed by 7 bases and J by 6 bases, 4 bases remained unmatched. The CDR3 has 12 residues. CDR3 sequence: CASNDRGHGYTF. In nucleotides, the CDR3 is TGTGCCAGCAATGACAGGGGCCATGGCTACACCTTC. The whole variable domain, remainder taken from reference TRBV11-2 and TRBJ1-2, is EAGVAQSPRYKIIEKRQSVAFWCNPISGHATLYWYQQILGQGPKLLIQFQNNGVVDDSQLPKDRFSAERLKGVDSTLKIQPAKLEDSAVYLCASNDRGHGYTFGSGTRLTVV.

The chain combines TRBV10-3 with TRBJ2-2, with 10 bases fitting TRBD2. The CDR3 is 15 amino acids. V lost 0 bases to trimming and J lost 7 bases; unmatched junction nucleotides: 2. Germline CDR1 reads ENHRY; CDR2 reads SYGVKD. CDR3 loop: CAISESSSGSGELFF. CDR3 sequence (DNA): TGTGCCATCAGTGAGTCTTCTAGCGGGAGCGGGGAGCTGTTTTTT.

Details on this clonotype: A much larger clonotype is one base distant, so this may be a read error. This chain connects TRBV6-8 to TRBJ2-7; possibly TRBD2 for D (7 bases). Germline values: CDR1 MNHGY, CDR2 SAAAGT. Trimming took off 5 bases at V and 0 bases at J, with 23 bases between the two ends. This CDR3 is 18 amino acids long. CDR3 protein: CASSPPESKGDYSYEQYF. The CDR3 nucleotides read TGTGCCAGCAGTCCGCCTGAGTCCAAGGGGGACTACTCCTACGAGCAGTACTTC.

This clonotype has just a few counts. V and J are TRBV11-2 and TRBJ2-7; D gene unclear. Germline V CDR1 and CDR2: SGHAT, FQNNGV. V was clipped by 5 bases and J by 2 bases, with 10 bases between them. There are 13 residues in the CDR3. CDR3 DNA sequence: TGTGCCAGCAGCCACGGTCCCACCTACGAGCAGTACTTC. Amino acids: CASSHGPTYEQYF.

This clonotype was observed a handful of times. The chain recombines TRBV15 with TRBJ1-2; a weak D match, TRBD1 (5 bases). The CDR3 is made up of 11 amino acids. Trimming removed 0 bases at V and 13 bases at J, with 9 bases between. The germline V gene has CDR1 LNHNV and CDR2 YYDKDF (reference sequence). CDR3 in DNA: TGTGCCACCAGCAGAGATATGGGACTCACCTTC. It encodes CATSRDMGLTF.

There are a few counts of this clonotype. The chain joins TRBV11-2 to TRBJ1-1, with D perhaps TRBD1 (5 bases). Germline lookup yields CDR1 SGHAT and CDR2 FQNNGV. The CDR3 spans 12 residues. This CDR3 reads CAARDVGTEAFF. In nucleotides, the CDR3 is TGTGCAGCACGGGACGTGGGCACTGAAGCTTTCTTT.

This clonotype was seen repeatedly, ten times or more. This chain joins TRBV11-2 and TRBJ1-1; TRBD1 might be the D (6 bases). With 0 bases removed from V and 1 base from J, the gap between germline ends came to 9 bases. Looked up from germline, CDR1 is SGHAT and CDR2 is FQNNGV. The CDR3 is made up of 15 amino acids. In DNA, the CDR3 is TGTGCCAGCAGCTTAGATCAGGGGAGGAACACTGAAGCTTTCTTT. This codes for CASSLDQGRNTEAFF.

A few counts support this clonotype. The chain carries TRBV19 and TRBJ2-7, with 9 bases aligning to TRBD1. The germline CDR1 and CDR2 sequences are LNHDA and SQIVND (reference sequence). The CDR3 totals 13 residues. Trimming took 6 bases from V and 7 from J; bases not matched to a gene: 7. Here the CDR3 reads CASSGTGFGEQYF. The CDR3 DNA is TGTGCCAGTAGCGGGACAGGGTTTGGAGAGCAGTACTTC.

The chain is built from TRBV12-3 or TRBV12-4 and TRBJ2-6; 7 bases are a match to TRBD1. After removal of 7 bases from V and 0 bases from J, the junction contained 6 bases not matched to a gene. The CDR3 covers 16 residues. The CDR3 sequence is CASIVTGYSGANVLTF. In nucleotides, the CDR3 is TGTGCCAGCATTGTGACAGGGTACTCTGGGGCCAACGTCCTGACTTTC.

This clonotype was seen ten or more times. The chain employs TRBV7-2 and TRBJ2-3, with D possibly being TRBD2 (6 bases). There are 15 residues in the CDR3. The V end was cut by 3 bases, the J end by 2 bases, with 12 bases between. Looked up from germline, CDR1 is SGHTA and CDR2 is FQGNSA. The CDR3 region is CASSLRDGPTDTQYF. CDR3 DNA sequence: TGTGCCAGCAGCTTGCGGGACGGACCCACAGATACGCAGTATTTT.

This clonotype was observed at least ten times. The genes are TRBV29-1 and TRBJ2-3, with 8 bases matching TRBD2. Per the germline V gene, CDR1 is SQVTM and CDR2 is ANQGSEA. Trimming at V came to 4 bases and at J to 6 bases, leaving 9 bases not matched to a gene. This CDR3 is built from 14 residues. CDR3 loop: CSVATGGPGDTQYF. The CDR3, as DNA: TGCAGCGTTGCGACGGGAGGGCCCGGGGATACGCAGTATTTT.

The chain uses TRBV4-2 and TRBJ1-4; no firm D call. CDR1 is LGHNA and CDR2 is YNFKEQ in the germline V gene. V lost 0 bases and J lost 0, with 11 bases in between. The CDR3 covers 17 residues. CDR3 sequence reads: CASSQDPSEATNEKLFF. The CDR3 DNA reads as TGTGCCAGCAGCCAAGATCCCTCGGAAGCAACTAATGAAAAACTGTTTTTT.

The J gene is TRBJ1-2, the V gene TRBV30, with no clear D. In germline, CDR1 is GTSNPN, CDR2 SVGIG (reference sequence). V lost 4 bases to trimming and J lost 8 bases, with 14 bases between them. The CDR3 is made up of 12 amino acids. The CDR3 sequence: CAWTQGGLGYTF. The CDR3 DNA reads TGTGCCTGGACTCAAGGAGGTCTAGGCTACACCTTC.

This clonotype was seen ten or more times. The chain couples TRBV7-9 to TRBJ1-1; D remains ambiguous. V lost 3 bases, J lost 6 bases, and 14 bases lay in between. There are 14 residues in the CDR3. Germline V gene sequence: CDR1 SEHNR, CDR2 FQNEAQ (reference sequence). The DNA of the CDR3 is TGTGCCAGCAGCTTGGACCACCAGGTCGCTGAAGCTTTCTTT. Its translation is CASSLDHQVAEAFF.

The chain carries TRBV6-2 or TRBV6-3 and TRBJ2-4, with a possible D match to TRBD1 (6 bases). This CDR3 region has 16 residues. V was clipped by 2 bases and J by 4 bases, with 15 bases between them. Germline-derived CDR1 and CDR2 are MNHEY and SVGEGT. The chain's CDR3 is CASSYPGHSRKNIQYF. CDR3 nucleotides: TGTGCCAGCAGTTACCCGGGACATTCGAGAAAAAACATTCAGTACTTC.

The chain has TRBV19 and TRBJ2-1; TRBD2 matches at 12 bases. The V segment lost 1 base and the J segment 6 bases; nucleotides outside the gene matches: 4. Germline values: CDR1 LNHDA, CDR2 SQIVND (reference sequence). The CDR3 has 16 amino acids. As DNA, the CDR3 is TGTGCCAGTAGTATAGGACTAGCGGGGGCCATCAATGAGCAGTTCTTC. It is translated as CASSIGLAGAINEQFF.

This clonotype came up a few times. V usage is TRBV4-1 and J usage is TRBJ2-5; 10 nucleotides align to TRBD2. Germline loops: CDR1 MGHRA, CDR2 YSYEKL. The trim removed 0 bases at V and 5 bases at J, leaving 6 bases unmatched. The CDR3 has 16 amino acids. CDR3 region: CASSQDISGGWETQYF. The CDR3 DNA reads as TGCGCCAGCAGCCAAGATATTAGCGGGGGGTGGGAGACCCAGTACTTC.

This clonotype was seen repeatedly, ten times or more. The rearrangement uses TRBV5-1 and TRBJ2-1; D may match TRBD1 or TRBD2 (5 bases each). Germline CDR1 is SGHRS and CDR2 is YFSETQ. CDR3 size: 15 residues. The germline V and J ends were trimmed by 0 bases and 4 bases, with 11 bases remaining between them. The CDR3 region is CASSLGGGWYNEQFF. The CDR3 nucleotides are TGCGCCAGCAGCTTGGGGGGCGGGTGGTACAATGAGCAGTTCTTC.

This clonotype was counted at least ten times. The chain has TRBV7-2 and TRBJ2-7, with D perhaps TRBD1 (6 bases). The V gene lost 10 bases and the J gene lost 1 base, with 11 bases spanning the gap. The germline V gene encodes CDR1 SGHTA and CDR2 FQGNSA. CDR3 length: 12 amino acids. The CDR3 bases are TGTGCCACCCGGGACATTTCCTACGAGCAGTACTTC. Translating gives CATRDISYEQYF.

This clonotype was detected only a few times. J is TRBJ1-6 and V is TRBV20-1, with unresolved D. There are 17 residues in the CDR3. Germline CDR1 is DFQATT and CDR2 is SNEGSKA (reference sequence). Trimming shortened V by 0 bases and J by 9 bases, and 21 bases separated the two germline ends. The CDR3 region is CSARDSEGGGSRSPLHF. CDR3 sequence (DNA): TGCAGTGCTAGAGATTCCGAGGGAGGAGGATCTCGTTCACCCCTCCACTTT.

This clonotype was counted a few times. Here the CDR3 reads CASRGRQSSSYNEQFF. The CDR3, as DNA: TGTGCCAGCAGAGGTCGACAGTCGAGCTCCTACAATGAGCAGTTCTTC. This chain uses TRBV28 with TRBJ2-1, with D perhaps matching TRBD1 (5 bases). Germline lookup yields CDR1 MDHEN and CDR2 SYDVKM. V lost 6 bases to trimming and J lost 0 bases, with 15 bases between them. There are 16 residues in the CDR3.

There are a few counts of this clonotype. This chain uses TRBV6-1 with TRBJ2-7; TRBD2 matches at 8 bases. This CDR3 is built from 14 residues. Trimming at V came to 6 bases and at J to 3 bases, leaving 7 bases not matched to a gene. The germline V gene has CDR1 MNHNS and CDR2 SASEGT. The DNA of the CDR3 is TGTGCCAGCAGCCCCCGGGAGGGGGTCTACGAGCAGTACTTC. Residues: CASSPREGVYEQYF.

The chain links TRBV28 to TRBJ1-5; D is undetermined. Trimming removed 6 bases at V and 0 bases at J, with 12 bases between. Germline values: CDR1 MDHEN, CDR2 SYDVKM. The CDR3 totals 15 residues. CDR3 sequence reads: CASSLGFYSNQPQHF. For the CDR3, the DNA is TGTGCCAGCAGCCTCGGTTTCTATAGCAATCAGCCCCAGCATTTT.

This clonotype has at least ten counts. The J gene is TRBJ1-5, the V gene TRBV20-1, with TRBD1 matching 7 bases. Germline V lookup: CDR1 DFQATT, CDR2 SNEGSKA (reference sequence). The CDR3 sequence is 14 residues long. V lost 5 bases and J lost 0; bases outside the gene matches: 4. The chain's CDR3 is CSASTGYSNQPQHF. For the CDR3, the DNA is TGCAGTGCTTCGACAGGGTATAGCAATCAGCCCCAGCATTTT.

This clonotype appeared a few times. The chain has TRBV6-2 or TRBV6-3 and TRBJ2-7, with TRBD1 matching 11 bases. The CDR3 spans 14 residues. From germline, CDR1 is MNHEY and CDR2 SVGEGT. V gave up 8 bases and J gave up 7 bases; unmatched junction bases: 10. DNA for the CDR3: TGTGCCAGCGGATTTGGACAGGGGGCTGAGGAGCAGTACTTC. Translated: CASGFGQGAEEQYF.

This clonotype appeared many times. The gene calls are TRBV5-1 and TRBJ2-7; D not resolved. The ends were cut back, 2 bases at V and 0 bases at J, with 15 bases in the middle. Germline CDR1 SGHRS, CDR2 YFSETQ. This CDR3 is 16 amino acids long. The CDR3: CASSFFGLDNSYEQYF. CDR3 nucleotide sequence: TGCGCCAGCAGCTTCTTTGGTCTGGATAACTCCTACGAGCAGTACTTC.